This T cell receptor (beta chain) was observed in a study of T cell responses to AZD1222 COVID-19 vaccine (dated by TCRdb to the early 2020s). Study-wide context: A total of 230 or so trial participants underwent TCR sequencing, of whom some 210 received two doses of AZD1222 and some 26 received two doses of the MenACWY control vaccine. Trial participants were enrolled by age into 18-55, 56-69 and 70-plus year subgroups, with 148, 28 and 57 TCR-sequenced participants respectively.

The CDR3 regions of human TCRbeta chains were analyzed by immunosequencing. The authors processed their data as follows. TCRs in the repertoires were matched against a reference library of SARS-CoV-2-specific TCRs that had been generated with the MIRA antigen-specificity platform. Breadth was defined as the fraction of unique TCRs that were SARS-CoV-2-associated, and depth was defined as the fraction of total T cells that were SARS-CoV-2-associated. Using the MIRA data, each spike-specific TCR was assigned both to the spike region to which the TCR was reactive and to a CD4 or CD8 class. Log10-transformed breadth and depth values were compared by one-way ANOVA with Sidak's multiple comparisons tests. The clones in this table, taken by TCRdb from immuneACCESS, are in-frame only. Not every clone is retained; where verified, under half of the shortfall comes from an unresolved V gene, and the cause of the rest is unknown. For V, J and clone size, that table is used; D and trimming come from the DNA. The sample data list 130,000 or so clones, and about 94% of these were observed just once. Of the sample, roughly 4% falls within the top ten clones.

V and J lose 6 bases and 2 bases, and a span of 17 bases separates them. The germline V gene supplies CDR1 SGHVS and CDR2 FNYEAQ. From cysteine to phenylalanine, the CDR3 is 15 amino acids long. The entry retains the CDR3 DNA only, 45 bases that are in frame from base 1. Explained via the paper, the time point label denotes: about 28 days (+/-7) after the second vaccine dose. Because spike-specific TCR depth and breadth did not differ between the two schedules, AZD1222 recipients who got a second dose at roughly 4 weeks were pooled with those who got a second dose at roughly 12 weeks. Samples from vaccinated people were obtained from the UK trials COV001 and COV002, which included a single-blind randomized controlled phase 2/3 trial of AZD1222 (ChAdOx1 nCoV-19) in healthy adults. For TCRbeta chain sequencing, PBMC samples from trial participants were taken at day 0 and at day 28 after the second dose.

What the work shows at the level of the full study, not this receptor alone: The vaccine-associated CD4 TCRs covered the entire spike protein, and the dominant responses fell in regions 160-218 and 743-854. The 56-69-year group was small, and its depth increase did not reach significance, likely because of low power. Participants were mostly white British, with more females than males. The authors suggested clonal diversity may have been underestimated. Because no day 14 peak-response samples were available, repertoires were characterized only after the peak T cell response. A significant rise in spike-specific TCR breadth and depth was observed after two AZD1222 doses relative to day 0 and relative to MenACWY recipients. Only six or seven AZD1222 recipients were SARS-CoV-2 seropositive at baseline, limiting conclusions about previously exposed vaccinees. Nearly half of unique spike-specific TCRs reportedly recognized epitopes outside regions mutated in the B.1.351 and B.1.1.7 variants.

In the case of this clone: This receptor's antigen is unknown. Base qualities were left out, and no much larger clone turns up one base away.

This TCR derives from an adult who received the AZD1222 COVID-19 vaccine. This sequence uses TRBV7-6 and TRBJ2-7; the D call is possibly TRBD1 or TRBD2, each sharing 5 bases. The sequenced sample was peripheral blood, obtained 28 days after the second AZD1222 dose. In nucleotides, the sequence is TGTGCCAGCAGTCCAACTTGGGACGGACCCTACGAGCAGTACTTC. Its product reads: CASSPTWDGPYEQYF.